This entry lists 23 T cell receptor beta chains sequenced from one sample in a study of blood T cells in healthy people across ages. A second PCR of roughly 7 to 11 cycles used a sample-barcoded 5' primer and a J-beta primer mix. From the 5' RACE reads, TCRdb called clonotypes with MiXCR, one entry per CDR3 protein. The sample lists around 1,900,000 distinct CDR3 sequences; 30% to 40% were seen once. Sequencing used blood. The origin of the receptors is a human donor in good health.

The V and J genes are TRBV29-1 and TRBJ1-1; D is unresolved. Trimming removed 3 bases from V and 5 bases from J, with 16 bases in between. CDR1 is SQVTM, CDR2 ANQGSEA, per germline. This CDR3 has 14 amino acids. CDR3 nucleotide sequence: TGCAGCGTTGATCGATGGGGATCGGGAACTGAAGCTTTCTTT. This translates into CSVDRWGSGTEAFF.

This chain connects TRBV5-1 to TRBJ1-1; possibly TRBD1 for D (5 bases). Germline V gives CDR1 SGHRS, CDR2 YFSETQ. The V and J ends lost 1 base and 1 base respectively, with 11 bases between them. The CDR3 runs to 15 residues. The CDR3 region has the DNA TGCGCCAGCAGCTTGTTCGGACAAAAGAACACTGAAGCTTTCTTT. Translation: CASSLFGQKNTEAFF.

The genes are TRBV6-1 and TRBJ2-3; 11 bases line up with TRBD2. J gave up 0 bases and V 5 bases, and 7 bases lay outside the gene matches. CDR3 length equals 17 residues. Germline V gene lookup returns CDR1 MNHNS and CDR2 SASEGT. CDR3 nucleotide sequence: TGTGCCAGCAGTTTAGCGGGGGGGCGTTCTAGCACAGATACGCAGTATTTT. The encoded protein is CASSLAGGRSSTDTQYF.

This clonotype came up a few times. The chain recombines TRBV28 with TRBJ2-7, with a weak D call TRBD1 (5 bases). CDR1 is MDHEN, CDR2 SYDVKM, per germline. Trimming stripped 8 bases from V and 6 bases from J, with 20 bases between. The CDR3 consists of 14 residues. CDR3 protein: CASARTAIRVEQYF. For the CDR3, the DNA is TGTGCCAGCGCCAGAACTGCTATCAGGGTCGAGCAGTACTTC.

This clonotype was seen a few times. V gene TRBV20-1 combines with J gene TRBJ1-4; D unresolved. The CDR3 is 12 residues long. Looked up from germline, CDR1 is DFQATT and CDR2 is SNEGSKA (reference sequence). Trimming pared 0 bases from V and 7 bases from J, leaving 6 bases between. Here the CDR3 reads CSARERREKLFF. CDR3 sequence (DNA): TGCAGTGCTAGAGAGCGCCGTGAAAAACTGTTTTTT.

This clonotype was observed once. V usage is TRBV7-9 and J usage is TRBJ2-3, with a tentative D call TRBD2 (7 bases). CDR1 and CDR2 from the germline V gene are SEHNR and FQNEAQ (reference sequence). V was pared by 7 bases and J by 3 bases, with 23 bases between. The CDR3 is 17 amino acids. The CDR3 reads CASNLGWGGVGTDTQYF. CDR3 nucleotides: TGTGCCAGCAACCTAGGGTGGGGGGGCGTTGGAACAGATACGCAGTATTTT.

The chain is built from TRBV15 and TRBJ2-5, with D unclear. The end of the DNA is better explained by TRBJ2-7, so the J call may be wrong. The CDR3 contains 15 residues. Looked up from germline, CDR1 is LNHNV and CDR2 is YYDKDF (reference sequence). In DNA, the CDR3 is TGTGCCACCAGCAGAGAAAGCGCGGCAGCCTACGAGCAGTACTTC. It translates to CATSRESAAAYEQYF.

This clonotype was counted ten times or more. V is TRBV12-3 or TRBV12-4 and J is TRBJ2-7; D unresolved. The V end was cut by 2 bases, the J end by 3 bases, with 5 bases between. The CDR3 sequence is 12 residues long. Here the CDR3 reads CASSLRIYEQYF. CDR3 DNA: TGTGCCAGCAGTTTAAGGATCTACGAGCAGTACTTC.

In this sample, this clonotype turned up a few times. The genes are TRBV28 and TRBJ2-7, with TRBD1 matching 7 bases. With 4 bases clipped from V and 5 bases from J, the junction kept 8 bases outside the gene matches. CDR3 length: 14 residues. Germline values: CDR1 MDHEN, CDR2 SYDVKM. For the CDR3, the DNA is TGTGCCAGCAGTTCCCCGGGACAGCGCCACGAGCAGTACTTC. It is translated as CASSSPGQRHEQYF.

The chain carries TRBV29-1 and TRBJ1-1; D ambiguous. Germline V gene data show CDR1 as SQVTM and CDR2 as ANQGSEA. V was cut by 4 bases and J by 4 bases, with 10 bases left in between. This CDR3 has 12 amino acids. CDR3 region: CSVAWVSTEAFF. In nucleotides, the CDR3 is TGCAGCGTTGCCTGGGTTAGCACTGAAGCTTTCTTT.

The rearrangement uses TRBV7-3 and TRBJ2-3; D is perhaps TRBD1 (6 bases). CDR1 and CDR2 (germline): SGHTA, FQGTGA. With 5 bases removed from V and 4 bases from J, the gap between germline ends came to 13 bases. The CDR3 sequence is 14 residues long. In nucleotides, the CDR3 is TGTGCCAGCAGCGTTACAGGGACGGCAGATACGCAGTATTTT. This sequence encodes CASSVTGTADTQYF.

V usage is TRBV6-6 and J usage is TRBJ1-1; 7 nucleotides align to TRBD1. With V trimmed by 6 bases and J by 5 bases, 15 bases remained unmatched. Germline CDR1 is MNHNY and CDR2 is SVGAGI (reference sequence). The CDR3 is 16 residues long. The CDR3 loop is CASSPGKGGSGTEAFF. As DNA, the CDR3 is TGTGCCAGCAGCCCGGGGAAAGGGGGCTCGGGGACTGAAGCTTTCTTT.

The chain is built from TRBV14 and TRBJ2-1; D assignment may be TRBD1 or TRBD2 (6 bases each). Per the germline V gene, CDR1 is SGHDN and CDR2 is FVKESK. CDR3 size: 18 residues. Trimming took off 0 bases at V and 7 bases at J, with 22 bases between the two ends. CDR3 nucleotides: TGTGCCAGCAGCCAAGATCTAGGAGGGGGTCCTTCTGGTAATGAGCAGTTCTTC. This translates into CASSQDLGGGPSGNEQFF.

The V and J genes are TRBV29-1 and TRBJ1-1; D not certain. The germline gives CDR1 SQVTM, CDR2 ANQGSEA. CDR3 length: 12 residues. Trimming pared 1 base from V and 0 bases from J, leaving 3 bases between. CDR3 protein: CSVEVLNTEAFF. As DNA, the CDR3 is TGCAGCGTTGAAGTGTTGAACACTGAAGCTTTCTTT.

V and J are TRBV14 and TRBJ1-2, with 10 bases fitting TRBD1. CDR1 is SGHDN, CDR2 FVKESK, per germline. The CDR3 runs 14 residues. The ends lost 3 bases at V and 7 bases at J; junction bases unmatched: 5. The CDR3, as DNA: TGTGCCAGCAGCCACGAATGGGACAGGGGTGGCTACACCTTC. Encoded protein: CASSHEWDRGGYTF. The variable domain in full, completed from reference TRBV14 and TRBJ1-2, reads EAGVTQFPSHSVIEKGQTVTLRCDPISGHDNLYWYRRVMGKEIKFLLHFVKESKQDESGMPNNRFLAERTGGTYSTLKVQPAELEDSGVYFCASSHEWDRGGYTFGSGTRLTVV.

V gene TRBV6-2 or TRBV6-3 combines with J gene TRBJ1-1, with unresolved D. This CDR3 has 15 residues. The V end was cut by 2 bases, the J end by 7 bases, with 17 bases between. In germline, CDR1 is MNHEY, CDR2 SVGEGT. The CDR3 here is CASSYPRSSSIEAFF. In DNA form, the CDR3 reads TGTGCCAGCAGTTACCCAAGGAGTTCATCGATTGAAGCTTTCTTT.

The V and J genes are TRBV7-2 and TRBJ2-1; tentatively, D is TRBD1 (6 bases). Trimming stripped 2 bases from V and 2 bases from J, with 10 bases between. This CDR3 contains 15 residues. The germline gives CDR1 SGHTA, CDR2 FQGNSA. In DNA, the CDR3 is TGTGCCAGCAGCTTATTTAAGGGGGCCTACAATGAGCAGTTCTTC. It translates to CASSLFKGAYNEQFF.

The rearrangement links TRBV9 to TRBJ2-1, with TRBD2 matching over 9 bases. Germline V gives CDR1 SGDLS, CDR2 YYNGEE. The J segment lost 7 bases and the V segment lost 2 bases, leaving 10 bases of the junction unmatched. CDR3 length: 16 amino acids. CDR3 coding DNA: TGTGCCAGCAGCGTTTACTTGCGGGGGGGCACAAATGAGCAGTTCTTC. Translating it yields CASSVYLRGGTNEQFF.

There are a few counts of this clonotype. This chain's CDR3 is CSARVLGWGETGIFPDTQYF. In nucleotides, the CDR3 is TGCAGTGCTAGAGTTCTTGGGTGGGGCGAAACAGGGATTTTTCCAGATACGCAGTATTTT. The chain is built from TRBV20-1 and TRBJ2-3, with D possibly TRBD1 on 6 matching bases. Germline values: CDR1 DFQATT, CDR2 SNEGSKA (reference sequence). The CDR3 length is 20 residues. V lost 1 base and J lost 4, with 30 bases in between.

The gene calls are TRBV28 and TRBJ2-6; 13 bases are a match to TRBD2. V lost 6 bases and J lost 0; bases outside the gene matches: 8. The CDR3 sequence is 19 residues long. Germline V lookup: CDR1 MDHEN, CDR2 SYDVKM. The CDR3 is CASSFGLAGENSGANVLTF. The DNA for the CDR3 is TGTGCCAGCAGCTTTGGACTAGCGGGGGAAAACTCTGGGGCCAACGTCCTGACTTTC. Variable domain in full (rest from reference TRBV28 and TRBJ2-6): DVKVTQSSRYLVKRTGEKVFLECVQDMDHENMFWYRQDPGLGLRLIYFSYDVKMKEKGDIPEGYSVSREKKERFSLILESASTNQTSMYLCASSFGLAGENSGANVLTFGAGSRLTVL.

The chain joins TRBV20-1 to TRBJ2-7, with 8 bases aligning to TRBD1. V shed 6 bases and J 0 bases; nucleotides not matched to a gene: 4. Per germline, CDR1 DFQATT and CDR2 SNEGSKA (reference sequence). The CDR3 contains 13 residues. CDR3 sequence reads: CSAGTGLSYEQYF. In DNA, the CDR3 is TGCAGTGCCGGGACAGGACTCTCCTACGAGCAGTACTTC.

This clonotype is a singleton in its sample. The rearrangement joins TRBV2 to TRBJ2-7; maybe TRBD1 (6 bases). V shed 8 bases and J shed 2 bases, with 16 bases lying between them. The CDR3 covers 14 residues. CDR1 is SNHLY and CDR2 is FYNNEI in the germline V gene. The CDR3 here is CASHPGDKPYEQYF. The CDR3, as DNA: TGTGCCAGCCACCCCGGGGACAAACCCTACGAGCAGTACTTC.

The CDR3: CASSFQVLGGAEQFF. DNA of the CDR3: TGTGCCAGCAGTTTTCAAGTCCTCGGGGGGGCTGAGCAGTTCTTC. The chain carries TRBV28 and TRBJ2-1, with TRBD2 matching 8 bases. The V gene's germline CDR1 is MDHEN and CDR2 SYDVKM. The CDR3 sequence is 15 residues long. The V and J ends lost 3 bases and 9 bases, in that order; junction bases with no gene match: 10.